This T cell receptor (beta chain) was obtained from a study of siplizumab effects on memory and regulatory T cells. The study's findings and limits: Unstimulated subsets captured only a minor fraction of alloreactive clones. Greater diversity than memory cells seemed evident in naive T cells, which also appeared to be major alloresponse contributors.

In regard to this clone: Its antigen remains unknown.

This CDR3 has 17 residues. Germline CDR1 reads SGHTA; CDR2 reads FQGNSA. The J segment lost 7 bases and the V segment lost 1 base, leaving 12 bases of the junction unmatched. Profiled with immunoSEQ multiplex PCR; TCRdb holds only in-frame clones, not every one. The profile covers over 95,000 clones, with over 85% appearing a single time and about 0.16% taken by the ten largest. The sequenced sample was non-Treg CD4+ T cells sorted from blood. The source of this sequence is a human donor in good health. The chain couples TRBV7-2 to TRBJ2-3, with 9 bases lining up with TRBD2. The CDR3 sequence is CASSLVPSGVLVYTQYF. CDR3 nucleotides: TGTGCCAGCAGCTTAGTGCCTAGCGGGGTGTTGGTATATACGCAGTATTTT.